This TCR beta chain originates from a study of STAT5B mutations in CD4+ large granular lymphocyte leukemia. CDR1 is ENHRY and CDR2 is SYGVKD in the germline V gene. V shed 4 bases and J shed 1 base, with 8 bases lying between them. This CDR3 has 14 residues. This clone was found once. This same CDR3 is encoded by further DNA sequences in the sample. Generated by immunoSEQ multiplex PCR, the TCRdb table keeps only in-frame clones and is missing some. The table lists tens of thousands of clones, 70% to 90% of them singletons. The chain links TRBV10-3 to TRBJ1-5, with D tentatively TRBD1 (5 bases). The TCR was taken from a human donor in good health. Sequencing was carried out using CD4+ T cells from blood buffy coats. CDR3 sequence (DNA): TGTGCCATCAGTGGGACAAACAGCAATCAGCCCCAGCATTTT. Translating it yields CAISGTNSNQPQHF.